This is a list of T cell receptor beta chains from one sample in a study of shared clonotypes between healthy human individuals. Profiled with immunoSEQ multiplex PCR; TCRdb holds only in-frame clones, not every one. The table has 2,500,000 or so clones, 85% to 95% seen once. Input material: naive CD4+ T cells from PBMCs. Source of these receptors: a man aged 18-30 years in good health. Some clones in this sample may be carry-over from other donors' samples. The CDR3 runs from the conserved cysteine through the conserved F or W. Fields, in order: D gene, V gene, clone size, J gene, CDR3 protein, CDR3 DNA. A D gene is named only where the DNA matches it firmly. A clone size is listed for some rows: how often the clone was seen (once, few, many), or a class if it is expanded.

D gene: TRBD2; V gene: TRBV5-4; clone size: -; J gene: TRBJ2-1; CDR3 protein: CASSLTSGINNEQFF; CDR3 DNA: TGTGCCAGCAGCTTGACTAGCGGGATCAACAATGAGCAGTTCTTC
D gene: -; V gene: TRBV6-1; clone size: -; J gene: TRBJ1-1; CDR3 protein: CATLGQLNTEAFF; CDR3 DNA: TGTGCCACCCTCGGACAGCTGAACACTGAAGCTTTCTTT
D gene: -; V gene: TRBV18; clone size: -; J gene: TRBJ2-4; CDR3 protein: CASSPFAAEGKNIQYF; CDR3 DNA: TGTGCCAGCTCACCATTTGCAGCCGAGGGAAAAAACATTCAGTACTTC
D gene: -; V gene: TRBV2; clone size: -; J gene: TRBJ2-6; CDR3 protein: CASSELSGANVLTF; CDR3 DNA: TGTGCCAGCAGTGAACTCTCTGGGGCCAACGTCCTGACTTTC
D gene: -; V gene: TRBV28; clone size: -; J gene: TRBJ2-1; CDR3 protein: CASSGVYNEQFF; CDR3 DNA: TGTGCCAGCAGCGGGGTCTACAATGAGCAGTTCTTC
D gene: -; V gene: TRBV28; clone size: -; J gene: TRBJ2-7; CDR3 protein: CASSPPAGLPYEQYF; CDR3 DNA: TGTGCCAGCAGCCCCCCAGCGGGTCTACCCTACGAGCAGTACTTC
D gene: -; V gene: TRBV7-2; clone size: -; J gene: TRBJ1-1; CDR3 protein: CASSADRNTEAFF; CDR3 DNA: TGTGCCAGCAGCGCGGACAGAAACACTGAAGCTTTCTTT
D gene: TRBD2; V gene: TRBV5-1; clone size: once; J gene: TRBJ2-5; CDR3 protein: CASSLAGAGGQETQYF; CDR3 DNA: TGCGCCAGCAGCTTGGCCGGGGCGGGAGGTCAAGAGACCCAGTACTTC
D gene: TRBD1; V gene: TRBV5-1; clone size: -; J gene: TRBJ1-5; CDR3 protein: CASSLMVRDREIQPQHF; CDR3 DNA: TGCGCCAGCAGCTTGATGGTCAGGGACAGGGAAATTCAGCCCCAGCATTTT
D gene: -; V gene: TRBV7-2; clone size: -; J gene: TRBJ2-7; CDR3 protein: CASSVTGGPLRYEQYF; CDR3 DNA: TGTGCCAGCAGCGTAACCGGGGGCCCCCTAAGGTACGAGCAGTACTTC
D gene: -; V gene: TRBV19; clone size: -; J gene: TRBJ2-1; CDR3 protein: CASSIRSDWGKGNEQFF; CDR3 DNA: TGTGCCAGTAGTATAAGATCGGACTGGGGAAAGGGGAATGAGCAGTTCTTC
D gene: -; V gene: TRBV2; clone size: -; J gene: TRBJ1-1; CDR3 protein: CASSNRVPTEAFF; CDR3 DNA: TGTGCCAGCAGTAACAGGGTTCCCACTGAAGCTTTCTTT
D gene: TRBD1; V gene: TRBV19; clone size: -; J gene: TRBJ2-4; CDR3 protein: CASSLMVGQGVLYF; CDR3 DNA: TGTGCCAGTAGTCTAATGGTCGGACAGGGGGTACTCTACTTC
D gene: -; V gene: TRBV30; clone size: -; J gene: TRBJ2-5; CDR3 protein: CAWSVQKQETQYF; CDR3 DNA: TGTGCCTGGAGTGTGCAGAAACAAGAGACCCAGTACTTC
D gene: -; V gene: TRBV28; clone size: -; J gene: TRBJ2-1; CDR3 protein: CASRSNEQFF; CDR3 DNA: TGTGCCAGCCGGAGCAATGAGCAGTTCTTC
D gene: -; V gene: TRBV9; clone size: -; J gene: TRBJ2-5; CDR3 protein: CASSATGTARKTQYF; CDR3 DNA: TGTGCCAGCAGCGCGACCGGGACGGCAAGGAAGACCCAGTACTTC
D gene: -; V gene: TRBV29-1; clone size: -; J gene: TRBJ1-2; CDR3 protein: CSFSAGVSYGYTF; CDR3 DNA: TGCAGCTTTTCCGCCGGGGTATCCTATGGCTACACCTTC
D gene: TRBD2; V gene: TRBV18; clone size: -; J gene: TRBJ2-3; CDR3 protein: CASSPGQGTGLAGTDTQYF; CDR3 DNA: TGTGCCAGCTCACCCGGCCAGGGGACGGGACTAGCGGGCACAGATACGCAGTATTTT
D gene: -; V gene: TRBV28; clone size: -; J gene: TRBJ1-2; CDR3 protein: CASSSPGGMGYTF; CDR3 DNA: TGTGCCAGCAGTTCCCCAGGCGGTATGGGCTACACCTTC
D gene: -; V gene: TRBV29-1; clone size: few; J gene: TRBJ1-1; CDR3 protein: CSVETVKGSEAFF; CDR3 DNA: TGCAGCGTTGAGACAGTTAAAGGGTCTGAAGCTTTCTTT
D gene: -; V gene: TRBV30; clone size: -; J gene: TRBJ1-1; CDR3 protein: CAWSVWGWPEAFF; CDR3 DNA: TGTGCCTGGAGTGTTTGGGGGTGGCCTGAAGCTTTCTTT
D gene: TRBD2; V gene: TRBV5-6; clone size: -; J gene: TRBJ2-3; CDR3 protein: CASSLTSGRAGDTQYF; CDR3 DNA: TGTGCCAGCAGCTTGACTAGCGGGAGGGCCGGGGATACGCAGTATTTT
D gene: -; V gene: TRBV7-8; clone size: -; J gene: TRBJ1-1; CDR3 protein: CASSPDTGNTEAFF; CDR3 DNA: TGTGCCAGCAGCCCAGATACAGGGAACACTGAAGCTTTCTTT
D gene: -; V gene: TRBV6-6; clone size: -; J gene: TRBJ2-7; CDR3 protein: CASSYGQQSSYEQYF; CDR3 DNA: TGTGCCAGCAGTTACGGGCAGCAAAGCTCCTACGAGCAGTACTTC
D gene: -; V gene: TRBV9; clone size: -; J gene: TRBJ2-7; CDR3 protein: CASSVPRWAPRYEQYF; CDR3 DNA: TGTGCCAGCAGCGTCCCCCGGTGGGCCCCAAGGTACGAGCAGTACTTC
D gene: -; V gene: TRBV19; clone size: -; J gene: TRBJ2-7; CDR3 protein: CASSVGTRTYEQYF; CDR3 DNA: TGTGCCAGTAGTGTGGGGACAAGGACGTACGAGCAGTACTTC